This TCR beta chain was recovered during a study of blood T cell repertoires in COVID-19. The overall study: COVID-19 samples collected from the United States, Italy and Spain covered acute and convalescent phases.

Assay used: immunoSEQ multiplex PCR; TCRdb lists only in-frame clones, some missing. The table records approximately 240,000 clones, just over 90% of them present only once. Trimming removed 5 bases from V and 1 base from J, with 9 bases in between. CDR1 and CDR2 (germline): LGHNA, YSLEER. The CDR3 runs 13 residues. The J gene is TRBJ2-7, the V gene TRBV4-3; D call uncertain. Sequenced: PBMCs or T cells enriched from blood (not recorded which). This receptor was obtained from a young woman who had recovered from COVID-19. CDR3 region: CASSSERSYEQYF. The CDR3 DNA is TGCGCCAGCAGCTCTGAGCGATCCTACGAGCAGTACTTC.